This T cell receptor beta chain was captured in a study of CD8+CD57+ T cells in acquired aplastic anemia. Study overall: The mean DNA yield obtained from sorted CD4+ and CD8+ cells came to 3.2 ug. An average of approximately 11 million reads for CD4+ cells was obtained from healthy donors.

Template material for TCR beta VDJ and CDR3 profiling consisted of genomic DNA. MiXCR, run by TCRdb on the reads, gives a single entry per CDR3 protein. The sample has about 200,000 distinct CDR3 sequences, around 32% seen once. This clonotype was counted many times. Antigen unknown. This CDR3 comprises 15 residues. The trim removed 5 bases at V and 2 bases at J, leaving 8 bases unmatched. CDR1 is LNHDA, CDR2 SQIVND, per germline (reference sequence). Study outcomes and limitations: Sharing between patients and controls was observed for over 25 CD8+ CDR3 sequences.

This clonotype originated in a human donor in good health, serving as a control. The rearrangement uses TRBV19 and TRBJ1-1; 7 bases are shared with TRBD1. The sample consisted of sorted CD4+, CD8+, or CD8+CD57+ T cells (not recorded which) from PBMCs. The CDR3 loop is CASSFPGQINTEAFF. The CDR3 DNA reads as TGTGCCAGTAGTTTTCCGGGACAGATTAACACTGAAGCTTTCTTT.